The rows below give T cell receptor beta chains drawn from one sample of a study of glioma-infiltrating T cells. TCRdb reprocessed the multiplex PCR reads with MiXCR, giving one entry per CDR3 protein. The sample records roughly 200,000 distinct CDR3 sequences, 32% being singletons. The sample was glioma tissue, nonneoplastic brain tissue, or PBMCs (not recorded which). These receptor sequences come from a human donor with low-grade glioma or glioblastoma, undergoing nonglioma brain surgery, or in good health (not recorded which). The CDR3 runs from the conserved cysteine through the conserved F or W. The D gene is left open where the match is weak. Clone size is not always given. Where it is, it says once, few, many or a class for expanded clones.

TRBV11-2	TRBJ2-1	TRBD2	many	TGTGCCAGCAGCCCTAGCGGACTAGCGGGGATAAATGAGCAGTTCTTC	CASSPSGLAGINEQFF
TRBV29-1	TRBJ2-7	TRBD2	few	TGCAGCGTTGCTGCGGGAGGGCCCTCGGGGGAGCAGTACTTC	CSVAAGGPSGEQYF
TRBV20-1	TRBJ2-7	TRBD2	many	TGCAGTGCTTGGACGGGGGGGGTCTACGAGCAGTACTTC	CSAWTGGVYEQYF
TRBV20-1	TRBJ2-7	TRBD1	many	TGCAGTGCTCCAATACGTGGGACAGCCTACGAGCAGTACTTC	CSAPIRGTAYEQYF
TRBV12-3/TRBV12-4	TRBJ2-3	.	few	TGTGCCAGCACTCCCACAGATACGCAGTATTTT	CASTPTDTQYF
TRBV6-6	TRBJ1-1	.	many	TGTGCCAGCAGTTACTTCAGGGGTTCTTCGAACACTGAAGCTTTCTTT	CASSYFRGSSNTEAFF
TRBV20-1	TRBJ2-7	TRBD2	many	TGCAGTGCTACCTCCGCGGGACTAGCGGTTAGAGGCTACGAGCAGTACTTC	CSATSAGLAVRGYEQYF
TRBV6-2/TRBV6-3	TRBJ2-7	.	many	TGTGCCAGCAGTTTAAGGGGACTCCGGCTGGGCGAGCAGTACTTC	CASSLRGLRLGEQYF
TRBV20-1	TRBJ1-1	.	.	TGCAGTGCCACACGATGGGCGACTGAATCTTTCTTT	CSATRWATESFF
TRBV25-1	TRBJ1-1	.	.	TGTGCCAGCAGTGACAGGAGGCAGGGAGATGAAGCTTTCTTT	CASSDRRQGDEAFF
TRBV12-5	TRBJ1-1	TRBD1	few	TGTGCTAGTGCTCTGACAGGGTCGAACACTGAAGCTTTCTTT	CASALTGSNTEAFF
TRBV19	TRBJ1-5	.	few	TGTGCCAGTAGTGATGGACAGCTCAATCAGCCCCAGCATTTT	CASSDGQLNQPQHF
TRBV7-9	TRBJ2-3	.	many	TGTGCCAGCAGCTCAAGGCTGGAAGGTACAGATACGCAGTATTTT	CASSSRLEGTDTQYF
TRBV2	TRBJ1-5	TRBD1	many	TGTGCCAGCAGTGGGGACAGGGCTAGCAATCAGCCCCAGCATTTT	CASSGDRASNQPQHF
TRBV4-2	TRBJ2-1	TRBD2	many	TGTGCCAGCAGCCAAGATCCGGCGGGAGGGCTTTCTGAGCAGTTCTTC	CASSQDPAGGLSEQFF
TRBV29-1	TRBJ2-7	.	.	TGCAGCGTAAGCATCAAGAGGAGGGACTTCTCCTACGAGCAGTACTTC	CSVSIKRRDFSYEQYF
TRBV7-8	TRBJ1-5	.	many	TGTGCCAGCAGCCCCCAGACAGCATATAGCAATCAGCCCCAGCATTTT	CASSPQTAYSNQPQHF
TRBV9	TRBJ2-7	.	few	TGTGCCAGCAGCGTAGATGGAACCTACGAGCAGTACTTC	CASSVDGTYEQYF
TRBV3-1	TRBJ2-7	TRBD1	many	TGTGCCAGCAGCCAAGATCGGAGGCCAGGGGGTTCCTACGAGCAGTACTTC	CASSQDRRPGGSYEQYF
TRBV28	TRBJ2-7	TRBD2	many	TGTGCCAGCAGAGGAATAGCGGGAGGCCCCTACGAGCAGTACTTC	CASRGIAGGPYEQYF
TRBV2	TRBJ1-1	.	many	TGTGCCAGCAGTGATCTGGGTTCAACTGAAGCTTTCTTT	CASSDLGSTEAFF
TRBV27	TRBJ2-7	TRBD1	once	TGTGCCAGCGGTTGCCGGGACAGCTACGAGCAGTACTTC	CASGCRDSYEQYF
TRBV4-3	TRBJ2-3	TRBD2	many	TGCGCCAGCACCCAGTGGCTAGCGGACACAGATACGCAGTATTTT	CASTQWLADTDTQYF
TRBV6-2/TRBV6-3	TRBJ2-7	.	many	TGTGCCAGCAGTACGGGGGAATCCGAGCAGTACTTC	CASSTGESEQYF
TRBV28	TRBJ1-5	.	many	TGTGCCAGCAGCAGCGATCAGCCCCAGCATTTT	CASSSDQPQHF
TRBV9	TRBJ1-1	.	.	TGTGCCAGCAGCGTAGAGGGGGGAGACACTGAAGCTTTCTTT	CASSVEGGDTEAFF
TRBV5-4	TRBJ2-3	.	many	TGTGCCAGCAGCCCTGGATGGGGCACAGATACGCAGTATTTT	CASSPGWGTDTQYF
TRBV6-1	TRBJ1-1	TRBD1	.	TGTGCCAGCAGTAAAACCAGTCGACAGGGTGTGACGAACACTGAAGCTTTCTTT	CASSKTSRQGVTNTEAFF
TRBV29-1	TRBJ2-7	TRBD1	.	TGCAGCGTTGAACCCGGACAGGGAACCGACCGTTACGAGCAGTACTTC	CSVEPGQGTDRYEQYF
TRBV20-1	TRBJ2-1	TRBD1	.	TGCAGTGCTAGAGACGGGACAGCACCCTACAATGAGCAGTTCTTC	CSARDGTAPYNEQFF
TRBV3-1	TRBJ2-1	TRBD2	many	TGTGCCAGCAGCCAAGGCACTAGCGGGATGGTTAATGAGCAGTTCTTC	CASSQGTSGMVNEQFF
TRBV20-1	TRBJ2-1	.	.	TGCAGTGCCAACGGGACGGGACTTCATGAGCAGTTCTTC	CSANGTGLHEQFF
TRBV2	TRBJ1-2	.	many	TGTGCCAACCAACAGAATAACTATGGCTACACCTTC	CANQQNNYGYTF
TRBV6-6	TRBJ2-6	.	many	TGTGCCAGCAGTTACTCATCCCAGGGTTGGGCCAACGTCCTGACTTTC	CASSYSSQGWANVLTF
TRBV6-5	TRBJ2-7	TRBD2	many	TGTGCCAGCAGTTACTCGGGCGGGAGTGGGTACGAGCAGTACTTC	CASSYSGGSGYEQYF
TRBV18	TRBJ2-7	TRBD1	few	TGTGCCAGCTCACCAACAGGGGGCTCCCGCTCCATATACGAGCAGTACTTC	CASSPTGGSRSIYEQYF
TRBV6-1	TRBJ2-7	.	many	TGTGCCAGCAGTTCTAGTTCGGGGCTTTATGGCTACGAGCAGTACTTC	CASSSSSGLYGYEQYF
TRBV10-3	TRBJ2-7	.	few	TGTGCCATCAGTGATCTAGGGGGAAGTCAAAACTACGAGCAGTACTTC	CAISDLGGSQNYEQYF
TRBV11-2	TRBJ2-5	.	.	TGTGCCAGCAGCGGAGTACAAGAGACCCAGTACTTC	CASSGVQETQYF
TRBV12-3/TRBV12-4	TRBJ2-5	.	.	TGTGCCAGCAGGGTCAGAACCGAACGGTGGGAGACCCAGTACTTC	CASRVRTERWETQYF
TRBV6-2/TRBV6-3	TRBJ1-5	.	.	TGTGCCAGCAGTATAACAGGTAGTAATAAGCCCCAGCATTTT	CASSITGSNKPQHF
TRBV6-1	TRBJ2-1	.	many	TGTGCCAGCAGTGAGGACGGCACGACCTACAATGAGCAGTTCTTC	CASSEDGTTYNEQFF
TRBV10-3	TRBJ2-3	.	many	TGTGCCATCAGGCCGGGACGGAGCACAGATACGCAGTATTTT	CAIRPGRSTDTQYF
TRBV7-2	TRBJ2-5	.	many	TGTGCCAGCAGCTTAGGGCGTCAGGGGATAGAGACCCAGTACTTC	CASSLGRQGIETQYF
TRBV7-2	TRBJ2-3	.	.	TGTGCCGGCAGCTTAGCGAGGCACGTTGGAGATACGCAGTATTTT	CAGSLARHVGDTQYF
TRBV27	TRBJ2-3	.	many	TGTGCCAGCAGTTTAAGAGACGGCCTTGCGTATACGCAGTATTTT	CASSLRDGLAYTQYF
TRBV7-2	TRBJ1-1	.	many	TGTGCCAGCAGCTCCGGAATCCGCACTGAAGCTTTCTTT	CASSSGIRTEAFF
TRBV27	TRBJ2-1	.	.	TGTGCCAGCAGCTTAATCACCGGGAGTTGGAATGAGCAGTTCTTC	CASSLITGSWNEQFF